These 19 T cell receptor beta chains were sequenced from one sample in a study of T-cell reconstitution after alpha-beta-depleted transplantation in children. Molecular barcoding with unique molecular identifiers was used for the TCRbeta library. TCRdb processed the PCR reads anew with MiXCR; each CDR3 protein has one entry. Of 750,000 to 950,000 distinct CDR3 sequences listed, 16% are singletons. Material: PBMCs, mostly from graft donor cells, obtained 360 days after TCRalphabeta/CD19-depleted stem cell transplant. The receptors come from a male patient between 10 and 17 years old who had a stem cell transplant for acute lymphoblastic leukemia, so the T cells may come from the graft donor.

This chain uses TRBV27 with TRBJ2-2; D possibly corresponds to TRBD2 (5 bases). Germline CDR1 is MNHEY and CDR2 is SMNVEV (reference sequence). CDR3 length: 15 residues. V was trimmed by 5 bases and J by 7 bases, leaving 17 bases between them. CDR3 nucleotides: TGTGCCAGCAGTGCATTTACTAGGCCAGGCGGGGAGCTGTTTTTT. Protein product: CASSAFTRPGGELFF.

The chain has TRBV3-1 and TRBJ2-7, with no clear D. Germline-derived CDR1 and CDR2 are LGHDT and YNNKEL (reference sequence). CDR3 length: 15 residues. V lost 1 base and J lost 6, with 16 bases in between. The CDR3 loop is CASSQGATSAPEQYF. CDR3 nucleotide sequence: TGTGCCAGCAGCCAAGGGGCGACCTCCGCGCCCGAGCAGTACTTC.

This clonotype was found a few times. The chain joins TRBV7-9 to TRBJ2-1; 7 bases are a match to TRBD2. Germline assignment: CDR1 SEHNR and CDR2 FQNEAQ (reference sequence). The CDR3 sequence is 15 residues long. The trim removed 2 bases at V and 1 base at J, leaving 2 bases unmatched. The CDR3 DNA reads as TGTGCCAGCAGCTTATGGGACTATTCCTACAATGAGCAGTTCTTC. Its protein is CASSLWDYSYNEQFF.

This clonotype was recorded a few times. The chain recombines TRBV25-1 with TRBJ2-1; maybe TRBD2 (5 bases). Trimming cost V 6 bases and J 4 bases, with 19 bases left between them. In germline, CDR1 is MGHDK, CDR2 SYGVNS. The CDR3 has 16 residues. As DNA, the CDR3 is TGTGCCAGCAGCCCAACTAGAACCGAACCTTACAATGAGCAGTTCTTC. Translating gives CASSPTRTEPYNEQFF.

This chain joins TRBV5-5 and TRBJ1-1; no firm D call. This CDR3 spans 12 amino acids. In germline, CDR1 is SGHKS, CDR2 YYEKEE (reference sequence). The ends were cut back, 2 bases at V and 10 bases at J, with 12 bases in the middle. The CDR3 DNA is TGTGCCAGCAGCTTAGGAATCCGGGGAGCTTTCTTT. This gives the protein CASSLGIRGAFF. The full variable domain, completed using reference TRBV5-5 and TRBJ1-1, is DAGVTQSPTHLIKTRGQQVTLRCSPISGHKSVSWYQQVLGQGPQFIFQYYEKEERGRGNFPDRFSARQFPNYSSELNVNALLLGDSALYLCASSLGIRGAFFGQGTRLTVV.

CDR3 in DNA: TGTGCCAGCTCACCATCTGGAAAAAACATTCAGTACTTC. Translation gives CASSPSGKNIQYF. The chain recombines TRBV18 with TRBJ2-4; D is unresolved. This CDR3 spans 13 amino acids. The V end lost 2 bases, the J end lost 4 bases, and 6 bases lay between the germline ends. CDR1 and CDR2 from the germline V gene are KGHSH and LQKENI.

This clonotype came up many times. V gene TRBV12-3 or TRBV12-4 combines with J gene TRBJ2-7; no definite D call. V was cut by 3 bases and J by 1 base, with 13 bases left in between. The CDR3 sequence is 15 residues long. The CDR3: CASSFTQSASYEQYF. CDR3 nucleotides: TGTGCCAGCAGTTTTACTCAGTCAGCATCCTACGAGCAGTACTTC.

The rearrangement links TRBV11-2 to TRBJ1-1; no clear D. CDR1 and CDR2 (germline): SGHAT, FQNNGV. This CDR3 is built from 14 residues. Deletions cut 3 bases from V and 4 bases from J, with 12 bases between. In nucleotides, the CDR3 is TGTGCCAGCAGCTTTGATGGGTTGGCCACTGAAGCTTTCTTT. As protein: CASSFDGLATEAFF.

This chain links TRBV3-1 with TRBJ2-1; no clear D. The CDR3 is 12 amino acids. V lost 0 bases and J lost 10, with 7 bases in between. Germline assignment: CDR1 LGHDT and CDR2 YNNKEL (reference sequence). The CDR3 protein is CASSQEKPEQFF. CDR3 coding DNA: TGTGCCAGCAGCCAAGAAAAACCGGAGCAGTTCTTC.

The chain is built from TRBV18 and TRBJ2-7; D gene unclear. There are 14 residues in the CDR3. The V and J ends lost 2 bases and 1 base respectively, with 9 bases between them. In germline, CDR1 is KGHSH, CDR2 LQKENI. Here the CDR3 reads CASSPSYLSYEQYF. The CDR3 DNA follows: TGTGCCAGCTCACCATCGTACCTTTCCTACGAGCAGTACTTC.

Many counts were recorded for this clonotype. V is TRBV12-3 or TRBV12-4 and J is TRBJ2-7; possibly TRBD1 or TRBD2 for D (5 bases each). V dropped 4 bases and J dropped 2 bases, with 12 bases sitting between them. The CDR3 is 14 residues long. DNA of the CDR3: TGTGCCAGCAGTTCTCCGGGACGGGCCTACGAGCAGTACTTC. Its protein is CASSSPGRAYEQYF.

The V call is TRBV9, the J call TRBJ2-1; 9 bases are shared with TRBD2. V was clipped by 0 bases and J by 9 bases; unmatched bases: 7. Germline CDR1 SGDLS, CDR2 YYNGEE. This CDR3 comprises 15 residues. This CDR3 is CASSVVGGRAFEQFF. For the CDR3, the DNA is TGTGCCAGCAGCGTAGTGGGCGGGAGGGCCTTTGAGCAGTTCTTC.

This clonotype came up a few times. The chain carries TRBV29-1 and TRBJ2-2; 7 bases match TRBD1. The CDR3 totals 15 residues. With 7 bases clipped from V and 0 bases from J, the junction kept 8 bases outside the gene matches. Germline CDR1 is SQVTM and CDR2 is ANQGSEA. The CDR3 DNA sequence: TGCAGCGCGGCACAGGGGTTCGCGAACACCGGGGAGCTGTTTTTT. The encoded protein is CSAAQGFANTGELFF.

The rearrangement links TRBV27 to TRBJ2-1; the match to TRBD2 covers 7 bases. The germline V gene encodes CDR1 MNHEY and CDR2 SMNVEV (reference sequence). The CDR3 is 14 amino acids. V dropped 7 bases and J dropped 3; count of bases not matched to a gene: 6. The CDR3 protein is CASNAGEYYNEQFF. The CDR3 DNA follows: TGTGCCAGCAACGCGGGAGAGTACTACAATGAGCAGTTCTTC.

In regard to this clonotype: At one end, the junction sequence differs from germline, possibly due to a read error. V gene TRBV12-3 or TRBV12-4 combines with J gene TRBJ1-1; the D gene is possibly TRBD1 (5 bases). There are 13 residues in the CDR3. CDR3 coding DNA: TGTGCCAGCAGATTAGGGGCCAGCGCTGAAGCTTTCTTT. Its translation: CASRLGASAEAFF.

This clonotype occurred many times. The CDR3 DNA sequence: TGCAGTGCTAGCGAAACTGTAGTAGAGGGGCTCAATGAGCAGTTCTTC. This gives the protein CSASETVVEGLNEQFF. The chain recombines TRBV20-1 with TRBJ2-1; D might be TRBD1 or TRBD2, each matching 5 bases. In germline, CDR1 is DFQATT, CDR2 SNEGSKA (reference sequence). V was pared by 3 bases and J by 6 bases, with 21 bases between. There are 16 residues in the CDR3.

This clonotype was seen at least ten times. J is TRBJ2-2 and V is TRBV5-1; no definite D call. CDR1 is SGHRS and CDR2 is YFSETQ in the germline V gene. V lost 5 bases, J lost 2 bases, and 7 bases lay in between. This CDR3 comprises 13 residues. CDR3 in amino acids: CASRAANTGELFF. In nucleotides, the CDR3 is TGCGCCAGCAGGGCAGCTAACACCGGGGAGCTGTTTTTT.

This clonotype was recorded a few times. The CDR3 sequence: CAISGSLAGGEQYF. The DNA for the CDR3 is TGTGCCATCAGTGGCTCCCTAGCGGGAGGCGAGCAGTACTTC. The chain combines TRBV10-3 with TRBJ2-7; TRBD2 matches 11 bases. CDR1 and CDR2 (germline): ENHRY, SYGVKD. The CDR3 totals 14 residues. Trimming took 4 bases from V and 6 from J; bases not matched to a gene: 5.

This rearrangement joins TRBV2 to TRBJ2-2; 8 positions match TRBD2. The CDR3 length is 15 residues. Per germline, CDR1 SNHLY and CDR2 FYNNEI. Unmatched junction bases numbered 2, after V lost 1 base and J lost 4 bases. The CDR3 sequence: CASSEGSGTTGELFF. Written as DNA, the CDR3 is TGTGCCAGCAGTGAAGGTAGCGGGACCACCGGGGAGCTGTTTTTT.